The rows below give T cell receptor beta chains drawn from one sample of a study of OX40 agonist ivuxolimab in advanced cancers. TCRdb's copy holds only in-frame clones and misses some; the assay was immunoSEQ multiplex PCR. Found here are 60,000 to 75,000 clones, approximately 90% of them singletons; the top ten hold 13% to 15%. The input for sequencing was CD4+ or CD8+ T cells sorted from blood, taken in a trial of the OX40 agonist ivuxolimab. The receptor source for this set is an adult with an advanced solid tumor such as melanoma, head and neck, liver or kidney cancer. Each CDR3 is given with its conserved first and last residue. Each record gives: J gene, clone size, D gene, V gene, CDR3 DNA, CDR3 protein. The D gene is left open where the match is weak. Where a row states a size, it is once, few, many or the class of an expanded clone; other rows omit it.

>TRBJ1-1|.|.|TRBV6-6
TGTGCCAGCAGTTACTCCGAGGGCGCTGAAGCTTTCTTT
CASSYSEGAEAFF
>TRBJ2-3|.|TRBD1|TRBV4-1
TGCGCCAGCAGCCCTTATGGACTACAGGGGGCAGATACGCAGTATTTT
CASSPYGLQGADTQYF
>TRBJ2-2|once|TRBD2|TRBV19
TGTGCCAGCTGGGACCTGAGGACTAGCGGGAGCCCCGGGGAGCTGTTTTTT
CASWDLRTSGSPGELFF
>TRBJ2-5|.|.|TRBV28
TGTGCCAGCGGACCCTGGGACTTCCAAGAGACCCAGTACTTC
CASGPWDFQETQYF
>TRBJ1-3|.|.|TRBV5-1
TGCGCCAGCAGCGCGGAAAATGGAAACACCATATATTTT
CASSAENGNTIYF
>TRBJ2-3|.|.|TRBV4-2
TGTGCCAGCAGCCCTTTCGGACAGACGGTGAACGCAGATACGCAGTATTTT
CASSPFGQTVNADTQYF
>TRBJ2-4|once|.|TRBV4-1
TGCGCCAGCAGCCAAGACAGGGGTGAAAACATTCAGTACTTC
CASSQDRGENIQYF
>TRBJ2-1|.|TRBD2|TRBV13
TGTGCCAGCAGCAAAAGACTAGCGGGAGTCCACAATGAGCAGTTCTTC
CASSKRLAGVHNEQFF
>TRBJ2-5|.|TRBD2|TRBV9
TGTGCCAGCAGCGTAGAAGGAGGGGGACTAGCTGGAGAGACCCAGTACTTC
CASSVEGGGLAGETQYF
>TRBJ2-1|.|.|TRBV19
TGTGCCACAGAGGACGCTGAGCAGTTCTTC
CATEDAEQFF
>TRBJ2-1|.|TRBD1|TRBV27
TGTGCCAGCAACCACAGGGGAAACTCCAATGAGCAGTTCTTC
CASNHRGNSNEQFF
>TRBJ2-7|.|.|TRBV13
TGTGCCAGCAGTGGGGCCCTCTACGAGCAGTACTTC
CASSGALYEQYF
>TRBJ2-1|once|TRBD2|TRBV28
TGTGCCAGCAGCGCCGGGACTAGCCGGTTCTTC
CASSAGTSRFF
>TRBJ2-7|.|.|TRBV5-6
TGTGCCAGCAGTACCGGGGACGAGCAGTACTTC
CASSTGDEQYF
>TRBJ2-3|.|TRBD2|TRBV28
TGTGCCAGCAGTTTACAGGCTAGCGGGAGGGGAGATACGCAGTATTTT
CASSLQASGRGDTQYF